This T cell receptor (beta chain) stems from a study of blood T cell repertoires in COVID-19. This CDR3 has 15 residues. Germline loops: CDR1 MNHEY, CDR2 SVGAGI. The germline V and J ends were trimmed by 0 bases and 8 bases, with 14 bases remaining between them. Source study methods: Estimates of nucleated cell counts were drawn from the amplification of reference gene primers. Generated by immunoSEQ multiplex PCR, the TCRdb table keeps only in-frame clones and is missing some. The V and J calls and clone size come from that table; D and trimming were worked out from the DNA. The data contain approximately 74,000 clones, approximately 90% of them singletons.

V is TRBV6-5 and J is TRBJ2-1; weak D call: TRBD2 (6 bases). The sequenced material came from peripheral blood. This clonotype was sampled from an older woman with active COVID-19. CDR3 nucleotide sequence: TGTGCCAGCAGTTACTCCGGGGGTGGGATTGATGAGCAGTTCTTC. This translates into CASSYSGGGIDEQFF.